This is a list of T cell receptor beta chains from one sample in a study of response to subunit inactivated influenza vaccine. TCRdb reanalysed the RT-PCR reads using MiXCR and keeps one entry per CDR3 protein. The sample lists 500,000 or so distinct CDR3 sequences; 11% were seen once. The material sequenced was PBMCs from blood, taken around seven weeks after vaccination. The source is a man aged 50-60 years who received an inactivated influenza vaccine. Both conserved end residues are part of each CDR3. Fields, in order: V gene, clone size, CDR3 protein. Where a row states a size, it is once, few, many or the class of an expanded clone; other rows omit it.

TRBV4-3,.,CASSHADRSLTEAFF
TRBV20-1,many,CSASLGLAGGDEQYF
TRBV7-2,.,CASSLRLRTATDTQYF
TRBV4-3,many,CASSQTGNTEAFF
TRBV20-1,.,CSARATSFQETQYF
TRBV4-1,few,CASSQDFRGQGIYEQYF
TRBV5-1,.,CASTATGSEQYF
TRBV20-1,.,CSAPSRGNNSPLHF
TRBV7-8,few,CASSLAQQVYGYTF
TRBV29-1,few,CSVEGVRGSGANVLTF
TRBV2,many,CASSPLLGDGGQYF
TRBV4-1,.,CASSQAQGEKLFF
TRBV28,.,CASSSFYRGSTDTQYF
TRBV24-1,.,CATSGRTEDRPQHF
TRBV7-9,many,CASSFYPLGEQYF
TRBV29-1,many,CSVAGLAGGTDTQYF
TRBV12-3/TRBV12-4,.,CASALSSNQPQHF
TRBV11-2,few,CASSLTSFSADTQYF
TRBV20-1,.,CCARDVPGQMTSYEQYF
TRBV27,few,CASSLNVFQRGNEQFF
TRBV12-3/TRBV12-4,many,CASSLASYGDTQYF
TRBV10-3,few,CAISPGQGDHEQFF
TRBV20-1,.,CSARAQGTTGELFF
TRBV29-1,few,CSVFWDTHTQETQYF
TRBV20-1,many,CSASLQYFTEAFF
TRBV29-1,few,CSVEGRRVMNTEAFF
TRBV12-3/TRBV12-4,.,CASRPQQGGETQYF
TRBV20-1,few,CSANLGAGGPYEQFF
TRBV29-1,many,CSVEGQGVLYEQFF
TRBV12-3/TRBV12-4,.,CASSPVGGQETQYF